The subject of this entry is one T cell receptor (beta chain). Sequencing ends 3 residues short of the CDR3 end; the germline J gene provides the rest. The CDR3 has 14 amino acids. V lost 6 bases, J lost 1 base, and 12 bases lay in between. Germline loops: CDR1 ENHRY, CDR2 SYGVKD. The record originates from a study of T cells in women clearing cervical HPV infection. Produced via immunoSEQ multiplex PCR; TCRdb's table is partial and in-frame only. Across around 31,000 clones, the top ten clones capture about 18% of the sample. The chain employs TRBV10-3 and TRBJ1-1; D may be TRBD1 (6 bases). This clonotype originated in a woman aged 18 to 75 with a cervical HPV16 infection that either progressed to CIN3+ or cleared (not recorded which). Input material: blood buffy coat. Incomplete CDR3 DNA: TGTGCCATCAGCCTCCAAGGGGGGAACACTGAA. It is translated as CAISLQGGNTE. The CDR3 in its entirety is CAISLQGGNTEAFF.